The 3 T cell receptor beta chains presented below share a single source sample, sequenced in a study of CD8+ T cells in alopecia areata. Extraction of RNA preceded its reverse transcription into cDNA, which served as the sequencing template. Sequencing used immunoSEQ multiplex PCR; TCRdb keeps in-frame clones, though not all of them. The data contain about 120,000 clones, about 50% of them singletons. This sample's treatment: oral pan-JAK inhibitor, 5-10 mg twice daily. The sample consisted of CD4+ T cells sorted from blood, taken at week 4, from a patient treated with tofacitinib. These receptors all come from a human donor with alopecia areata.

The genes are TRBV28 and TRBJ2-7; possibly TRBD1 for D (6 bases). CDR1 MDHEN and CDR2 SYDVKM come from the germline V gene. The CDR3 length is 17 residues. V was trimmed by 5 bases and J by 5 bases, leaving 25 bases between them. CDR3 bases: TGTGCCAGCAGTCTAACCCTGGACAGTTGGGTCTTCAACGAGCAGTACTTC. It encodes CASSLTLDSWVFNEQYF.

The V and J genes are TRBV11-2 and TRBJ1-1, with D unresolved. This CDR3 comprises 14 residues. V lost 1 base and J 2 bases, leaving 8 bases between the germline ends. CDR1 is SGHAT, CDR2 FQNNGV, per germline. The CDR3 DNA is TGTGCCAGCAGCTTAGTCGCCAGTAACACTGAAGCTTTCTTT. It specifies CASSLVASNTEAFF.

This rearrangement joins TRBV25-1 to TRBJ1-2; D not resolved. The CDR3 is 15 amino acids. Germline-derived CDR1 and CDR2 are MGHDK and SYGVNS. Trimming stripped 2 bases from V and 5 bases from J, with 15 bases between. CDR3: CASSEGTGSMYGYTF. In nucleotides, the CDR3 is TGTGCCAGCAGTGAAGGAACCGGGTCGATGTATGGCTACACCTTC.